A single sample gave rise to the 9 T cell receptor beta chains below, sequenced in a study of radiation and T cells in renal cell carcinoma. Time point described: blood 2 weeks post-SBRT. Treatment specified: 15 Gy SBRT to primary tumor, nephrectomy 4 weeks later. Here immunoSEQ multiplex PCR was the method, and the copy in TCRdb shows in-frame clones only, minus some. The sample contains about 49,000 clones, around three quarters of which appear only once. This specimen was blood, taken from a patient whose treatment included radiotherapy and nephrectomy. The receptors derive from a woman in her 70s with renal cell carcinoma.

This clone was detected only once. The chain recombines TRBV7-2 with TRBJ2-1; D possibly corresponds to TRBD1 (5 bases). V was pared by 1 base and J by 0 bases, with 10 bases between. The CDR3 contains 16 residues. Germline V gives CDR1 SGHTA, CDR2 FQGNSA. This chain's CDR3 is CASSLERGLSYNEQFF. The CDR3 coding sequence is TGTGCCAGCAGCTTAGAAAGGGGCCTCTCCTACAATGAGCAGTTCTTC.

This rearrangement joins TRBV5-1 to TRBJ2-5; unclear D gene. V was shortened by 0 bases and J by 5 bases, with 11 bases between the two germline ends. Germline V gives CDR1 SGHRS, CDR2 YFSETQ. The CDR3 loop spans 14 amino acids. The CDR3 here is CASSLDQIGETQYF. As DNA, the CDR3 is TGCGCCAGCAGCTTGGATCAGATAGGGGAGACCCAGTACTTC.

The genes are TRBV11-2 and TRBJ2-5; either TRBD1 or TRBD2 may fit D (5 bases each). The CDR3 loop spans 14 amino acids. V was pared by 3 bases and J by 5 bases, with 13 bases between. CDR1 is SGHAT, CDR2 FQNNGV, per germline. The CDR3 DNA reads as TGTGCCAGCAGCTTGGGACCGTTTGGTGAGACCCAGTACTTC. Translation: CASSLGPFGETQYF.

This chain joins TRBV2 and TRBJ1-2; tentative D call: TRBD1 (5 bases). The CDR3 is 12 amino acids. Germline-derived CDR1 and CDR2 are SNHLY and FYNNEI. Trimming shortened V by 7 bases and J by 3 bases, and 9 bases separated the two germline ends. CDR3 protein: CASNLQDYGYTF. In DNA, the CDR3 is TGTGCCAGCAATTTACAGGACTATGGCTACACCTTC.

The chain uses TRBV5-1 and TRBJ2-4, with 9 positions matching TRBD2. The CDR3 consists of 15 residues. Germline assignment: CDR1 SGHRS and CDR2 YFSETQ. J lost 7 bases, V lost 0 bases, and 5 bases had no gene match. The CDR3 reads CASSLEGLAGNIQYF. CDR3 in DNA: TGCGCCAGCAGCTTGGAGGGACTAGCAGGCAACATTCAGTACTTC.

The V call is TRBV18, the J call TRBJ2-7; 10 nucleotides match TRBD1. Trimming took 3 bases from V and 7 from J; bases not matched to a gene: 6. Germline V gene sequence: CDR1 KGHSH, CDR2 LQKENI. The CDR3 sequence is 14 residues long. The CDR3: CASSPRQGADEQYF. The CDR3 nucleotides read TGTGCCAGCTCACCGAGACAGGGGGCGGATGAGCAGTACTTC. Complete variable domain (other parts from reference TRBV18 and TRBJ2-7): NAGVMQNPRHLVRRRGQEARLRCSPMKGHSHVYWYRQLPEEGLKFMVYLQKENIIDESGMPKERFSAEFPKEGPSILRIQQVVRGDSAAYFCASSPRQGADEQYFGPGTRLTVT.

This clone has more than one count but fewer than ten. The V call is TRBV30, the J call TRBJ1-1, with TRBD1 as a possible D gene (5 bases). The CDR3 spans 12 residues. Trimming removed 0 bases at V and 4 bases at J, with 6 bases between. Germline loops: CDR1 GTSNPN, CDR2 SVGIG (reference sequence). CDR3 nucleotide sequence: TGTGCCTGGAGTGTAAGGGGCACTGAAGCTTTCTTT. This encodes CAWSVRGTEAFF.

The chain carries TRBV5-1 and TRBJ2-7, with 9 bases matching TRBD2. J was trimmed by 0 bases and V by 4 bases; bases with no gene match: 2. The CDR3 consists of 14 residues. Germline lookup yields CDR1 SGHRS and CDR2 YFSETQ. CDR3 sequence (DNA): TGCGCCAGCAGCGGTAGCGGGAGCTCCTACGAGCAGTACTTC. This translates into CASSGSGSSYEQYF.

The CDR3 is CASSLTRTGGEQFF. The CDR3 DNA sequence: TGTGCCAGCAGCTTGACCCGAACTGGGGGGGAGCAGTTCTTC. The chain uses TRBV7-3 and TRBJ2-1; TRBD2 might be the D (6 bases). CDR1 SGHTA and CDR2 FQGTGA come from the germline V gene. The V and J ends lost 3 bases and 10 bases respectively, with 16 bases between them. This CDR3 has 14 amino acids.